The clone carrying this TCR beta chain was detected only a few times. This entry belongs to a study of blood T cell repertoires in COVID-19. Sequenced by immunoSEQ multiplex PCR; TCRdb stores in-frame clones only, minus some. This table holds around 140,000 clones, 80% to 90% found once. V lost 11 bases to trimming and J lost 5 bases; unmatched junction nucleotides: 8. There are 14 residues in the CDR3. The germline CDR1 and CDR2 sequences are WNHNN and SYGVQD (reference sequence). The study drew participants aged about 18 to 89 years from under 30 US areas. Recovered status applied to Cohort 3 donors who had two consecutive negative PCRs. It also applied to those with clearance or with symptom resolution.

The chain employs TRBV10-1 and TRBJ2-2, with 10 bases fitting TRBD1. Material: PBMCs or T cells enriched from blood (not recorded which). The sequence derives from a man in his fifties or sixties who had recovered from COVID-19. CDR3 region: CAATRDRGTGELFF. The DNA for the CDR3 is TGCGCCGCTACCCGGGACAGGGGAACCGGGGAGCTGTTTTTT.